This TCR beta chain was recovered during a study of shared clonotypes between healthy human individuals. TCRdb's copy holds only in-frame clones and misses some; the assay was immunoSEQ multiplex PCR. The sample contains about 1.1 million clones, approximately 80% of which appear only once. The source material was memory CD4+ T cells from PBMCs. The subset: CD45RA-negative fraction. The TCR was taken from a young man in good health. Some clones in this sample may be carry-over from other donors' samples.

The CDR3 sequence is CAIRSSNEQFF. The CDR3 nucleotides are TGTGCCATCCGGAGCAGCAATGAGCAGTTCTTC. V gene TRBV10-3 combines with J gene TRBJ2-1; no reliable D call. V lost 8 bases to trimming and J lost 6 bases, with 8 bases between them. CDR1 and CDR2 (germline): ENHRY, SYGVKD. The CDR3 has 11 amino acids.